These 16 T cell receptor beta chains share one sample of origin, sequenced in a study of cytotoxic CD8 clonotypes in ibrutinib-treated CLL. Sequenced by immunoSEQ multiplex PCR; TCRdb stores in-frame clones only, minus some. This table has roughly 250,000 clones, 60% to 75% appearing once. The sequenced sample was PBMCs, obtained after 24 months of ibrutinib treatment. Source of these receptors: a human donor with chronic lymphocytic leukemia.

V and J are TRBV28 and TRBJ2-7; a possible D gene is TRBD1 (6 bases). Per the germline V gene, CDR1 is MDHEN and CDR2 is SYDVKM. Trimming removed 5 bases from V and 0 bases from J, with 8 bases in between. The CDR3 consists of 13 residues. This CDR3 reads CASSRQVSYEQYF. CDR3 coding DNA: TGTGCCAGCAGTCGACAGGTCTCCTACGAGCAGTACTTC.

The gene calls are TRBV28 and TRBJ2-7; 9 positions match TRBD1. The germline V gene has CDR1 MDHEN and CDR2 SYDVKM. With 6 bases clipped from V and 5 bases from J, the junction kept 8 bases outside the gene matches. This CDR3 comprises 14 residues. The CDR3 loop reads CASSPGTGWNEQYF. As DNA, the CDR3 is TGTGCCAGCAGCCCAGGGACAGGGTGGAACGAGCAGTACTTC. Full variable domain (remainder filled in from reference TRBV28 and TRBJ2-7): DVKVTQSSRYLVKRTGEKVFLECVQDMDHENMFWYRQDPGLGLRLIYFSYDVKMKEKGDIPEGYSVSREKKERFSLILESASTNQTSMYLCASSPGTGWNEQYFGPGTRLTVT.

This CDR3 reads CASCKPGQPFSYTF. CDR3 sequence (DNA): TGTGCCAGCTGCAAGCCGGGACAGCCCTTCAGCTACACCTTC. The V call is TRBV27, the J call TRBJ1-2; 7 bases are shared with TRBD1. V was clipped by 8 bases and J by 9 bases; unmatched bases: 15. From germline, CDR1 is MNHEY and CDR2 SMNVEV (reference sequence). This CDR3 comprises 14 residues.

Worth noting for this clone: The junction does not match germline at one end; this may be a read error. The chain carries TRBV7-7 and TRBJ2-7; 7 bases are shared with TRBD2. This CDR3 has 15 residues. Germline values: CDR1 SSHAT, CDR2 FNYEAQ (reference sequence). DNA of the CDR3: TGTGCTAGCAGCTTAGAGGGAGGGCCTTCCTCCGAGCAGTACTTC. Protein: CASSLEGGPSSEQYF.

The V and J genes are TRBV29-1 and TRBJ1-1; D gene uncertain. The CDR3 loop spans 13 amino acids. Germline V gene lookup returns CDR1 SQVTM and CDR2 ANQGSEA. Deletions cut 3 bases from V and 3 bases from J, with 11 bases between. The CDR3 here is CSVEGVGYTEAFF. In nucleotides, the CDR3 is TGCAGCGTTGAGGGCGTCGGGTACACTGAAGCTTTCTTT.

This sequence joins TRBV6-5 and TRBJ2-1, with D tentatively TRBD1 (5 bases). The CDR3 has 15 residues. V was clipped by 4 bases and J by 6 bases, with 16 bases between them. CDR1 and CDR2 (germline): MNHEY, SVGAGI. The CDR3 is CASSWGLDRLNEQFF. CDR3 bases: TGTGCCAGCAGTTGGGGATTAGACAGACTCAATGAGCAGTTCTTC.

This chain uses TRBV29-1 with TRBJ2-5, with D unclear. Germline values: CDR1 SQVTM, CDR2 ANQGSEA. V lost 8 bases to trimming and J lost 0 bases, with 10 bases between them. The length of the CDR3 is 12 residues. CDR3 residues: CSITQNQETQYF. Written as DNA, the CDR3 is TGCAGCATAACACAAAACCAAGAGACCCAGTACTTC.

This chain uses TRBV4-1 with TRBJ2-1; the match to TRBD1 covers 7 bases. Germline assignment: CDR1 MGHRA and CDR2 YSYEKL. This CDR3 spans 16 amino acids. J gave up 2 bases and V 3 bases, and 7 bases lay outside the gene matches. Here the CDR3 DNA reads TGCGCCAGCAGCCATTCGGACAGGTCCACCTACAATGAGCAGTTCTTC. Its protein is CASSHSDRSTYNEQFF.

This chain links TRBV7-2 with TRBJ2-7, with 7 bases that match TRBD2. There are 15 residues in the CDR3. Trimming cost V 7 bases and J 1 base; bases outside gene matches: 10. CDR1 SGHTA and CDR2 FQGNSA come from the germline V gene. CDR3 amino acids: CASTEGAGPSYEQYF. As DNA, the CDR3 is TGTGCCAGCACCGAGGGAGCGGGACCTTCCTACGAGCAGTACTTC.

The CDR3 nucleotides are TGTGCCAGCAGGGGGGGCCCTGAAGCTTTCTTT. It translates to CASRGGPEAFF. V is TRBV25-1 and J is TRBJ1-1; tentatively, D is TRBD1 (6 bases). V was trimmed by 6 bases and J by 6 bases, leaving 8 bases between them. The CDR3 runs to 11 residues. Germline CDR1 and CDR2: MGHDK and SYGVNS. Full variable domain (missing parts from reference TRBV25-1 and TRBJ1-1): EADIYQTPRYLVIGTGKKITLECSQTMGHDKMYWYQQDPGMELHLIHYSYGVNSTEKGDLSSESTVSRIRTEHFPLTLESARPSHTSQYLCASRGGPEAFFGQGTRLTVV.

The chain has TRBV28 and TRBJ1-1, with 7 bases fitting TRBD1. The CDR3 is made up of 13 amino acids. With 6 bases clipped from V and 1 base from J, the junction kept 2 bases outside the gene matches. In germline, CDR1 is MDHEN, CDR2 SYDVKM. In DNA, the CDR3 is TGTGCCAGCAGGACAGGGCGGAACACTGAAGCTTTCTTT. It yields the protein CASRTGRNTEAFF.

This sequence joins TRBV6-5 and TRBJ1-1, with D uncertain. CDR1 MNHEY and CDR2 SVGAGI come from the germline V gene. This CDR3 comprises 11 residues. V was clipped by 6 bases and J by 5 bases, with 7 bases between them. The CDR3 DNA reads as TGTGCCAGCAGAAGGGATACTGAAGCTTTCTTT. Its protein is CASRRDTEAFF.

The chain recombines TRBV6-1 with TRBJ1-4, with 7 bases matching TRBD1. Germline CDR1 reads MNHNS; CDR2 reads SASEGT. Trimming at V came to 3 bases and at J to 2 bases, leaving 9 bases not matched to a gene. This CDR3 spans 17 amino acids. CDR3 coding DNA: TGTGCCAGCAGTGACGTTTGGCAGGGGGGGACTAATGAAAAACTGTTTTTT. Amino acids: CASSDVWQGGTNEKLFF.

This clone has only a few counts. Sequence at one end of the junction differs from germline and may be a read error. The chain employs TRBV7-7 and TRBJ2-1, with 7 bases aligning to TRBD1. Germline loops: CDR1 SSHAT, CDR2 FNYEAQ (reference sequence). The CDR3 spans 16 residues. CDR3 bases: TGTGCTAGCAGCTTAGACGTGGCCAGGGGGTACAATGAGCAGTTCTTC. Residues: CASSLDVARGYNEQFF.

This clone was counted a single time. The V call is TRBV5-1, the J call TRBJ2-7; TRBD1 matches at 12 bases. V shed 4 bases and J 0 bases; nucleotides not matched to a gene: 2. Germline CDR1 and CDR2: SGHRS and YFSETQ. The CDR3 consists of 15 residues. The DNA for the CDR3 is TGCGCCAGCAGCCCGGGACAGGGGGCCTCCTACGAGCAGTACTTC. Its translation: CASSPGQGASYEQYF.

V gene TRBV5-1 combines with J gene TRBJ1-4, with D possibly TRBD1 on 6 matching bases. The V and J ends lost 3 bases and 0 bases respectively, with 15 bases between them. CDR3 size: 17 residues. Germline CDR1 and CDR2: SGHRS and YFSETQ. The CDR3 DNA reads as TGCGCCAGCAGCTGGGACAAACGGGACACAACTAATGAAAAACTGTTTTTT. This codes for CASSWDKRDTTNEKLFF.